This TCR beta chain was profiled in a study of cytomegalovirus exposure and HLA in healthy donors. The study's findings and limits: It was shown in a later analysis that HLA-associated TCR beta chains were more clonally expanded than other, equally common chains.

Worth noting for this clone: No antigen is known for it.

The PCR was carried out with 60 Vbeta primers and 13 Jbeta primers. This table comes from immunoSEQ multiplex PCR, and its TCRdb copy is limited to in-frame clones, with some not included. The top ten clones hold 2.9% of a sample with approximately 220,000 clones, 70% to 90% of them seen once. The ends were cut back, 6 bases at V and 1 base at J, with 6 bases in the middle. CDR1 is MNHEY, CDR2 SVGAGI, per germline. The CDR3 sequence is 12 residues long. The donors comprised healthy bone marrow donors. The clonotype originates from a man aged 25-45 years in good health and CMV-seronegative. The chain joins TRBV6-5 to TRBJ1-2, with a possible D match to TRBD1 (5 bases). The sequenced sample consisted of PBMCs. The CDR3 reads CASRGVNYGYTF. The CDR3 region has the DNA TGTGCCAGCAGAGGGGTTAACTATGGCTACACCTTC.